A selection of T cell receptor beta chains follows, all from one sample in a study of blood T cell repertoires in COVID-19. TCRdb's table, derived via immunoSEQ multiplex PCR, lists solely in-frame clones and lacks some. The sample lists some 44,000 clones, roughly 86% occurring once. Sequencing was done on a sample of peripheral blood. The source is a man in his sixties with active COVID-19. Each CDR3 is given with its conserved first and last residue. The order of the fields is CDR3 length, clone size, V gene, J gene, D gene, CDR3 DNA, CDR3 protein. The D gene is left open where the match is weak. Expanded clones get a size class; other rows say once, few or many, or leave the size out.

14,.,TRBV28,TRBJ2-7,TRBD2,TGTGCCAGCGCCGGGCAGGCGGGAGGTTACGAGCAGTACTTC,CASAGQAGGYEQYF
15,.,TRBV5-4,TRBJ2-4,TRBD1,TGTGCCAGCAGTTCCCGGGACAGGGGGAAAAACATTCAGTACTTC,CASSSRDRGKNIQYF
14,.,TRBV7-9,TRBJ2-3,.,TGTGCCAGCAGCTCCCCTCAGGGCACAGATACGCAGTATTTT,CASSSPQGTDTQYF
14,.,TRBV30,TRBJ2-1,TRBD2,TGTGCCGCCTCTAGCGGTAGCTCCTACAATGAGCAGTTCTTC,CAASSGSSYNEQFF
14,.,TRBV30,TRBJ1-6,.,TGTGCCTGGAGTGGGGCCAGGGGCGGTTCACCCCTCCACTTT,CAWSGARGGSPLHF
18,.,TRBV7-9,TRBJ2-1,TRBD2,TGTGCCAGCAGCCCGGGGACTAGCGGAGCAAGCTCCTACAATGAGCAGTTCTTC,CASSPGTSGASSYNEQFF
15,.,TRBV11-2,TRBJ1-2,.,TGTGCCAGCAGCTTAGAGGGCAGACCTAACTATGGCTACACCTTC,CASSLEGRPNYGYTF
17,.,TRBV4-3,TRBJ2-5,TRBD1,TGCGCCAGCAGCCAAGCGATACAGGGGCGGTTCGGTGAGACCCAGTACTTC,CASSQAIQGRFGETQYF
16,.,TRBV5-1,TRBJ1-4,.,TGCGCCAGCAGCTTGGACCGTCTTGGAGGGGATGAAAAACTGTTTTTT,CASSLDRLGGDEKLFF
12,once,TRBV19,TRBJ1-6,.,TGTGCCAGTAACGACAGGAATTCACCCCTCCACTTT,CASNDRNSPLHF
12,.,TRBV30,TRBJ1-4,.,TGTGCCTGGAGTGTACAGAATGAAAAACTGTTTTTT,CAWSVQNEKLFF
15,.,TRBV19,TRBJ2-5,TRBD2,TGTGCCAGTAGTGTCACTAGCGGGGGAATTGAGACCCAGTACTTC,CASSVTSGGIETQYF
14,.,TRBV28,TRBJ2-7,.,TGTGCCAGCAGTCCCAAACAGGGTCAGCTCGAGCAGTACTTC,CASSPKQGQLEQYF
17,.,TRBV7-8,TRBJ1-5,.,TGTGCCAGCAGCTTACGTGGACAGAATTATGGCAATCAGCCCCAGCATTTT,CASSLRGQNYGNQPQHF
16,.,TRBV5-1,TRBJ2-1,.,TGCGCCAGCAGCTTGTCTGTGGGGGGGCGAGAGAGTGAGCAGTTCTTC,CASSLSVGGRESEQFF
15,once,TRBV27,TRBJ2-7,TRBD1,TGTGCCAGCAGTCTCGACAGGGGGTTGGGGTACGAGCAGTACTTC,CASSLDRGLGYEQYF
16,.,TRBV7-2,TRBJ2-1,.,TGTGCCAGCAGCTTAGGACCTGGACTCTCCTACAATGAGCAGTTCTTC,CASSLGPGLSYNEQFF
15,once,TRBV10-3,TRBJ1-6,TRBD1,TGTGCCATCAGCGGGACAGCCGGATTTAATTCACCCCTCCACTTT,CAISGTAGFNSPLHF
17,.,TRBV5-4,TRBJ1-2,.,TGTGCCAGCAGCTTCCCCCCGGGTCGGACAGCTAACTATGGCTACACCTTC,CASSFPPGRTANYGYTF
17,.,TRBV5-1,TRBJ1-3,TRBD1,TGCGCCAGCAGCTCGACAGGGGCGAGCACCTCTGGAAACACCATATATTTT,CASSSTGASTSGNTIYF
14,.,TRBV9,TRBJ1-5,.,TGTGCCAGCAGCACGACCTCAGGGACACAGCCCCAGCATTTT,CASSTTSGTQPQHF
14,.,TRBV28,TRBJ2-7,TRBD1,TGTGCCAGCAGTCCCCCGGGACAGATCTACGAGCAGTACTTC,CASSPPGQIYEQYF
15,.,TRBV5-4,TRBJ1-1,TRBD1,TGTGCCAGCGCAGTGTCCCGGGACAGAGACTTTGAAGCTTTCTTT,CASAVSRDRDFEAFF
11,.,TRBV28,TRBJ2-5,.,TGTGCCAGCAGTTTATTGTGGGAGCAGTACTTC,CASSLLWEQYF
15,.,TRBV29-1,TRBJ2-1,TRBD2,TGCAGCGTTGCGCTAGCGGAACGAATTAACAATGAGCAGTTCTTC,CSVALAERINNEQFF
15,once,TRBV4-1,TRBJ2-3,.,TGCGCCAGCAGCCAACCCGCGATAAGCACAGATACGCAGTATTTT,CASSQPAISTDTQYF
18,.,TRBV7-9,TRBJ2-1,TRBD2,TGTGCCAGCAGCTTAAGCCTCCGAGGGAGGGCAACCTACAATGAGCAGTTCTTC,CASSLSLRGRATYNEQFF
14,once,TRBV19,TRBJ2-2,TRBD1,TGTGCCAGTAGTCGGGACAGGGTATCCGGGGAGCTGTTTTTT,CASSRDRVSGELFF
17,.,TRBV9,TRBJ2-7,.,TGTGCCAGCAGCGTAGATGTGGGAGGAGGTTTCTCCTACGAGCAGTACTTC,CASSVDVGGGFSYEQYF
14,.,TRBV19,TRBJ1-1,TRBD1,TGTGCCAGTAGTAGACAGGGAGGAAGCACTGAAGCTTTCTTT,CASSRQGGSTEAFF
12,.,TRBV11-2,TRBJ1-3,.,TGTGCCAGCAGCTCATCCGGGTTCCGGGTGGGTTTT,CASSSSGFRVGF
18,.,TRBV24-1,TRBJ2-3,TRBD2,TGTGCCACCAGTGATTCTCGCGGGGGGTTAATAGTGACAGATACGCAGTATTTT,CATSDSRGGLIVTDTQYF
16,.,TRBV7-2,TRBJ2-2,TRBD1,TGTGCCAGCAGCTTACAGCCGACAGGGGCAACCGGGGAGCTGTTTTTT,CASSLQPTGATGELFF
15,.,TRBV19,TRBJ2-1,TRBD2,TGTGCCAGTAGTATGGGACTAGCAGTGGGAAGTGAGCAGTTCTTC,CASSMGLAVGSEQFF
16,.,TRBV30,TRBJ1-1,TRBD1,TGTGCCTGGAGTCCACGGGACAGGGGGCGTCGAACTGAAGCTTTCTTT,CAWSPRDRGRRTEAFF
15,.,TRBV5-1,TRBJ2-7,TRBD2,TGCGCCAGCAGCTTGAGCGGGAGGGACATCGACGAGCAGTACTTC,CASSLSGRDIDEQYF
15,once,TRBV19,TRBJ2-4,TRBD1,TGTGCCAGTAGTATCCGACAGGGGGCCAAAAACATTCAGTACTTC,CASSIRQGAKNIQYF
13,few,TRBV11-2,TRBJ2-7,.,TGTGCCAGCAGCTTGGGGGGGGCCTGGGAGCAGTACTTC,CASSLGGAWEQYF
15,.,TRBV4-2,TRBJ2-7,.,TGTGCCAGCAGCCAAGAAGGACAGAATGGCCGCGAGCAGTACTTC,CASSQEGQNGREQYF
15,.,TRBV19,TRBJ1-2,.,TGTGCCAGTAGGGGAACAGGCGCGACGTTTCGGGGCTACACCTTC,CASRGTGATFRGYTF
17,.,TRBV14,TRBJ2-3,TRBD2,TGTGCCAGCAGCCAAGGAAGTGGGCTAGCGGGAGCGATATCGCAGTATTTT,CASSQGSGLAGAISQYF
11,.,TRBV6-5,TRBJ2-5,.,TGTGCCAGCAGGTTAGCAGAGACCCAGTACTTC,CASRLAETQYF
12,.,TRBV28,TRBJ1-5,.,TGTGCCGCCCAGGGGAGGGATCAGCCCCAGCATTTT,CAAQGRDQPQHF
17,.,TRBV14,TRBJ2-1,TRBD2,TGTGCCAGCAGCCCACCTCGGCGGGAGAGCTCCTACAATGAGCAGTTCTTC,CASSPPRRESSYNEQFF
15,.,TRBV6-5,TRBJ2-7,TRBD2,TGTGCCAGCAGCGAGGTACTAGCGGGGGTCAACGAGCAGTACTTC,CASSEVLAGVNEQYF
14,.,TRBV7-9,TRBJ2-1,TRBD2,TGTGCCAGCAGCTACGGGACTAGCGACAATGAGCAGTTCTTC,CASSYGTSDNEQFF
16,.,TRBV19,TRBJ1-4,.,TGTGCCAGTAGTATCATTGCGGGGGCAACTAATGAAAAACTGTTTTTT,CASSIIAGATNEKLFF
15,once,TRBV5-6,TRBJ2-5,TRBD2,TGTGCCAGCAGTGAACTAGCGGCTAGCTGGGAGACCCAGTACTTC,CASSELAASWETQYF
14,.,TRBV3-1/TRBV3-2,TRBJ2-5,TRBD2,TGTGCCAGCAGCCGGACTAGCGGGAGTGAGACCCAGTACTTC,CASSRTSGSETQYF
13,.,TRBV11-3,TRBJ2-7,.,TGTGCCAGCAGCGTCGGGGGAACCTACGAGCAGTACTTC,CASSVGGTYEQYF
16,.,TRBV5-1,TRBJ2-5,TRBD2,TGCGCCAGCAGTTTGACCGGGACTAGGGGGGGCGAGACCCAGTACTTC,CASSLTGTRGGETQYF
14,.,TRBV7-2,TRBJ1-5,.,TGTGCCAGCAGCTTAGCAACAGCTAATCAGCCCCAGCATTTT,CASSLATANQPQHF
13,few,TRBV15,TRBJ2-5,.,TGTGCCACCAGCCCCGACGGGGGAGAGACCCAGTACTTC,CATSPDGGETQYF
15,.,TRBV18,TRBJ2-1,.,TGTGCCAGCTCAAGGTCCGGAGGGCTCTACAATGAGCAGTTCTTC,CASSRSGGLYNEQFF